The 18 T cell receptor beta chains below all came from one sample that was sequenced in a study of blood T cell repertoires in COVID-19. The method was immunoSEQ multiplex PCR; TCRdb's version includes in-frame clones alone and lacks a portion of them. This table has about 55,000 clones, 75% to 95% appearing once. The specimen sequenced was peripheral blood. Receptors originate from a man in his forties with acute or convalescent COVID-19.

V gene TRBV27 combines with J gene TRBJ2-1; unclear D gene. From germline, CDR1 is MNHEY and CDR2 SMNVEV (reference sequence). The CDR3 is 16 residues long. V shed 3 bases and J shed 10 bases, with 22 bases lying between them. CDR3 nucleotides: TGTGCCAGCAGTTTTAGAGTCTACGGAGATTCGGAAGAGCAGTTCTTC. It encodes CASSFRVYGDSEEQFF.

The chain combines TRBV29-1 with TRBJ2-2; D perhaps matches TRBD1 (5 bases). This CDR3 comprises 12 residues. V shed 6 bases and J shed 8 bases, with 13 bases lying between them. Germline V gene data show CDR1 as SQVTM and CDR2 as ANQGSEA. DNA of the CDR3: TGCAGCGTCAGACAGCGAGGAGGGGAGCTGTTTTTT. It codes for CSVRQRGGELFF.

The chain links TRBV7-8 to TRBJ1-6; no firm D call. The germline V and J ends were trimmed by 6 bases and 0 bases, with 9 bases remaining between them. The V gene's germline CDR1 is SGHVS and CDR2 FQNEAQ. This CDR3 has 15 amino acids. DNA for the CDR3: TGTGCCAGCAGGGAATACAGCTCCTATAATTCACCCCTCCACTTT. It specifies CASREYSSYNSPLHF. Full variable domain (remainder filled in from reference TRBV7-8 and TRBJ1-6): GAGVSQSPRYKVAKRGQDVALRCDPISGHVSLFWYQQALGQGPEFLTYFQNEAQLDKSGLPSDRFFAERPEGSVSTLKIQRTQQEDSAVYLCASREYSSYNSPLHFGNGTRLTVT.

V gene TRBV4-1 combines with J gene TRBJ1-6; D is unclear. Germline CDR1 reads MGHRA; CDR2 reads YSYEKL. V was cut by 2 bases and J by 0 bases, with 11 bases left in between. This CDR3 contains 17 residues. DNA of the CDR3: TGCGCCAGCAGCCAAAACAGCCTCAGCTCCTATAATTCACCCCTCCACTTT. This gives the protein CASSQNSLSSYNSPLHF.

A single count supports this clone. V usage is TRBV11-2 and J usage is TRBJ2-7; D is perhaps TRBD2 (5 bases). Per the germline V gene, CDR1 is SGHAT and CDR2 is FQNNGV. V shed 10 bases and J shed 6 bases, with 19 bases lying between them. This CDR3 contains 13 residues. CDR3 in DNA: TGTGCCACTCGTTTTTCGGGGATCGGCGAGCAGTACTTC. It translates to CATRFSGIGEQYF.

V gene TRBV7-6 combines with J gene TRBJ2-5; D is perhaps TRBD1 (6 bases). The CDR3 has 15 residues. V was cut by 6 bases and J by 7 bases, with 21 bases left in between. Germline V gene lookup returns CDR1 SGHVS and CDR2 FNYEAQ. In nucleotides, the CDR3 is TGTGCCAGCAGTTCTACTGACCAGGGGCCACGGACCCAGTACTTC. It specifies CASSSTDQGPRTQYF.

The V gene is TRBV7-2, the J gene TRBJ1-3, with D uncertain. Trimming pared 5 bases from V and 0 bases from J, leaving 17 bases between. From germline, CDR1 is SGHTA and CDR2 FQGNSA. The CDR3 runs to 17 residues. The CDR3 reads CASSPRTGRISGNTIYF. For the CDR3, the DNA is TGTGCCAGCAGCCCGCGGACGGGGAGGATCTCTGGAAACACCATATATTTT.

The V call is TRBV2, the J call TRBJ1-1; 11 nucleotides align to TRBD1. The germline V gene encodes CDR1 SNHLY and CDR2 FYNNEI. The CDR3 runs to 15 residues. V was clipped by 4 bases and J by 0 bases; unmatched bases: 1. As DNA, the CDR3 is TGTGCCAGCAGTGGGGACAGGGGGATGAACACTGAAGCTTTCTTT. Translated: CASSGDRGMNTEAFF. Together with reference TRBV2 and TRBJ1-1, the CDR3 gives the full variable domain: EPEVTQTPSHQVTQMGQEVILRCVPISNHLYFYWYRQILGQKVEFLVSFYNNEISEKSEIFDDQFSVERPDGSNFTLKIRSTKLEDSAMYFCASSGDRGMNTEAFFGQGTRLTVV.

The chain carries TRBV25-1 and TRBJ2-2; TRBD1 matches 7 bases. CDR1 is MGHDK, CDR2 SYGVNS, per germline. CDR3 length equals 16 residues. Germline trimming cut 4 bases from V and 0 bases from J; bases unmatched to any gene: 5. The CDR3 bases are TGTGCCAGCAGTGTTTCAGGGGGATCGAACACCGGGGAGCTGTTTTTT. Translated, it gives CASSVSGGSNTGELFF.

This chain connects TRBV5-1 to TRBJ1-5, with TRBD1 matching 10 bases. V shed 4 bases and J 7 bases; nucleotides not matched to a gene: 5. The CDR3 totals 14 residues. From germline, CDR1 is SGHRS and CDR2 YFSETQ. CDR3 amino acids: CASSPDRGYQPQHF. Written as DNA, the CDR3 is TGCGCCAGCAGCCCGGACAGGGGGTACCAGCCCCAGCATTTT. Drawing the rest from reference TRBV5-1 and TRBJ1-5, the complete variable domain is KAGVTQTPRYLIKTRGQQVTLSCSPISGHRSVSWYQQTPGQGLQFLFEYFSETQRNKGNFPGRFSGRQFSNSRSEMNVSTLELGDSALYLCASSPDRGYQPQHFGDGTRLSIL.

The chain employs TRBV18 and TRBJ1-1; no clear D gene. Per germline, CDR1 KGHSH and CDR2 LQKENI. The CDR3 runs 14 residues. Trimming removed 3 bases from V and 1 base from J, with 9 bases in between. CDR3 bases: TGTGCCAGCTCACCTAAGGCAGGGAACACTGAAGCTTTCTTT. Amino acids: CASSPKAGNTEAFF.

V usage is TRBV6-4 and J usage is TRBJ1-2, with 8 bases matching TRBD1. Germline V gene lookup returns CDR1 MRHNA and CDR2 SNTAGT. Trimming at V came to 8 bases and at J to 5 bases, leaving 10 bases not matched to a gene. The CDR3 runs 14 residues. Here the CDR3 reads CASLTGGTGYGYTF. The CDR3 nucleotides are TGTGCCAGCCTCACTGGGGGGACAGGTTATGGCTACACCTTC.

This chain links TRBV28 with TRBJ2-7; 10 bases align to TRBD1. This CDR3 is 13 amino acids long. The germline CDR1 and CDR2 sequences are MDHEN and SYDVKM. V shed 4 bases and J 5 bases; nucleotides not matched to a gene: 2. CDR3: CASSSGQGNEQYF. CDR3 coding DNA: TGTGCCAGCAGTTCGGGACAGGGGAACGAGCAGTACTTC.

The chain combines TRBV6-5 with TRBJ2-1; 8 nucleotides agree with TRBD1. This CDR3 comprises 15 residues. CDR1 and CDR2 (germline): MNHEY, SVGAGI. V gave up 6 bases and J gave up 2 bases; unmatched junction bases: 6. This CDR3 reads CASRLGQGPYNEQFF. The CDR3 DNA reads TGTGCCAGCAGACTCGGACAGGGACCCTACAATGAGCAGTTCTTC.

The chain combines TRBV6-5 with TRBJ2-5; weak D call: TRBD1 (5 bases). CDR3 size: 14 residues. Per the germline V gene, CDR1 is MNHEY and CDR2 is SVGAGI. Trimming took off 6 bases at V and 4 bases at J, with 15 bases between the two ends. CDR3 protein: CASRSQVGGETQYF. Written as DNA, the CDR3 is TGTGCCAGCAGGTCACAGGTTGGTGGAGAGACCCAGTACTTC.

The CDR3 region has the DNA TGTGCCTGGAGTGACACAGGGAATGTCTATGGCTACACCTTC. As protein: CAWSDTGNVYGYTF. This rearrangement joins TRBV30 to TRBJ1-2; maybe TRBD1 (6 bases). Germline CDR1 reads GTSNPN; CDR2 reads SVGIG (reference sequence). V was cut by 1 base and J by 4 bases, with 13 bases left in between. The length of the CDR3 is 14 residues.

The CDR3 is CASRPLGGGYGYTF. The DNA for the CDR3 is TGTGCCAGCCGACCCCTTGGGGGCGGGTATGGCTACACCTTC. The rearrangement links TRBV6-5 to TRBJ1-2; D may be TRBD1 (6 bases). The CDR3 is made up of 14 amino acids. V shed 8 bases and J shed 5 bases, with 18 bases lying between them. CDR1 and CDR2 from the germline V gene are MNHEY and SVGAGI.

V usage is TRBV9 and J usage is TRBJ2-6; TRBD1 aligns across 9 bases. Trimming at V came to 4 bases and at J to 1 base, leaving 6 bases not matched to a gene. The germline CDR1 and CDR2 sequences are SGDLS and YYNGEE. The CDR3 runs to 17 residues. The CDR3 loop reads CASSFTGGASGANVLTF. As DNA, the CDR3 is TGTGCCAGCAGCTTTACAGGGGGCGCGTCTGGGGCCAACGTCCTGACTTTC. The full variable domain, with the rest looked up from reference TRBV9 and TRBJ2-6, is DSGVTQTPKHLITATGQRVTLRCSPRSGDLSVYWYQQSLDQGLQFLIQYYNGEERAKGNILERFSAQQFPDLHSELNLSSLELGDSALYFCASSFTGGASGANVLTFGAGSRLTVL.